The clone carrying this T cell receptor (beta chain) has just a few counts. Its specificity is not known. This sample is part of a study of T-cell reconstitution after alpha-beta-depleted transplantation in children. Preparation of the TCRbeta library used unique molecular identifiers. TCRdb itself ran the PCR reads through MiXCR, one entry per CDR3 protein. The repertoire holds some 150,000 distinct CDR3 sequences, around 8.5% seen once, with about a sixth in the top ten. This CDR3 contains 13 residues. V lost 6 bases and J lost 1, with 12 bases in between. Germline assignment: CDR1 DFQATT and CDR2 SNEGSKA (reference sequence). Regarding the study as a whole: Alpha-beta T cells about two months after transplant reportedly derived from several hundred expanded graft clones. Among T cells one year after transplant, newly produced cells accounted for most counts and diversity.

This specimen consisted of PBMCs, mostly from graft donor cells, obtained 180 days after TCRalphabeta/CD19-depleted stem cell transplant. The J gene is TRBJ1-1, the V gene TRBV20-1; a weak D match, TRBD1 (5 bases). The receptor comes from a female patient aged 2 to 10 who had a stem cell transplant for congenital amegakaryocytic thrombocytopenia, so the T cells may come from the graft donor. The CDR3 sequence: CSAHGGQNTEAFF. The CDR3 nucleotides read TGCAGTGCCCACGGTGGACAGAACACTGAAGCTTTCTTT.